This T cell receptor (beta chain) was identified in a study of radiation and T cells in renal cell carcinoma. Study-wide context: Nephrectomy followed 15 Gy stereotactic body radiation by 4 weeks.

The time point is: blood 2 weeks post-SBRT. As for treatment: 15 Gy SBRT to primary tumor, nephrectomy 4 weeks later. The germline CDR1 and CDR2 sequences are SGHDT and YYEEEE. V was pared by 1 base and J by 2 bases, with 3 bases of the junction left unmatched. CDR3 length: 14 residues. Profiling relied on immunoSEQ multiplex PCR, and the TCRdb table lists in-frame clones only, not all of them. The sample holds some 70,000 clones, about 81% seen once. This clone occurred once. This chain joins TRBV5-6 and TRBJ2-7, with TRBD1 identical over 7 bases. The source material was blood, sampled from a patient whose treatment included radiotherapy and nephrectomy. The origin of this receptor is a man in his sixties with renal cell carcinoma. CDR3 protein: CASSLRGPAYEQYF. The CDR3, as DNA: TGTGCCAGCAGCTTGAGGGGGCCCGCCTACGAGCAGTACTTC.